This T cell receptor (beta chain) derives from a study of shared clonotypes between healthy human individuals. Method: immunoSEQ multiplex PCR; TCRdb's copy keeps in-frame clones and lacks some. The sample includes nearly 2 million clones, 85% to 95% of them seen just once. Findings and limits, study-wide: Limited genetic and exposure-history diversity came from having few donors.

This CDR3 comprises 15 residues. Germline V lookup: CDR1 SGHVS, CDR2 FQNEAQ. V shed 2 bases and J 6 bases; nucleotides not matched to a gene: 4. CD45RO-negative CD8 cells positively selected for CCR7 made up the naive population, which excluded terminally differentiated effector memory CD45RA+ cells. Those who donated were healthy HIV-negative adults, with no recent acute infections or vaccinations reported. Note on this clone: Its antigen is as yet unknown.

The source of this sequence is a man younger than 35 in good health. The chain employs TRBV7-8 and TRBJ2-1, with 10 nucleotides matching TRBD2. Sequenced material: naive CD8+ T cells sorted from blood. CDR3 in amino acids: CASSLLAGESNEQFF. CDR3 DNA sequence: TGTGCCAGCAGCTTACTAGCGGGAGAATCCAATGAGCAGTTCTTC. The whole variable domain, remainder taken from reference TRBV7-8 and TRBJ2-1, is GAGVSQSPRYKVAKRGQDVALRCDPISGHVSLFWYQQALGQGPEFLTYFQNEAQLDKSGLPSDRFFAERPEGSVSTLKIQRTQQEDSAVYLCASSLLAGESNEQFFGPGTRLTVL.